This T cell receptor beta chain was obtained from a study of identical twins. Study-level results: Invariant populations such as MAIT and iNKT cells could partly muddle zero-insertion analyses. Among out-of-frame alpha sequences shared by twins, low generation probability occurred in excess. High-abundance cord blood beta clonotypes had fewer insertions; memory repertoires showed none. Models underestimated TCR alpha sharing (out-of-frame) in monozygotic twins.

One entry per CDR3 protein results from TCRdb running MiXCR on the 5' RACE reads. This table holds roughly 1,500,000 distinct CDR3 sequences, around a third found once. Ten or more counts support this clonotype. No antigen is known for it. This receptor was identified in a newborn girl in good health. The source material was cord blood.

The CDR3 DNA is TGTGCCATCAGTGCCGAGGGCGAGCAGTACTTC. Translation: CAISAEGEQYF. The genes are TRBV10-3 and TRBJ2-7; TRBD2 is a possible D gene (5 bases). Germline CDR1 reads ENHRY; CDR2 reads SYGVKD. This CDR3 spans 11 amino acids. V was trimmed by 4 bases and J by 6 bases, leaving 7 bases between them.